This T cell receptor beta chain was retrieved from a study of T cell changes during pregnancy in multiple sclerosis. The repertoire was sequenced with immunoSEQ multiplex PCR; TCRdb's copy has only in-frame clones and lacks some. Among 30,000 or so clones listed, about 88% were seen once. The specimen was CD4+ T cells from peripheral blood mononuclear cells, collected in the second trimester of pregnancy. The origin of this receptor is a female donor with multiple sclerosis, enrolled in a pregnancy study.

In DNA, the CDR3 is TGTGCCAGTAGTAGACAGGGGGGCAATCAGCCCCAGCATTTT. Protein product: CASSRQGGNQPQHF. This chain uses TRBV19 with TRBJ1-5; 9 nucleotides line up with TRBD1. This CDR3 is built from 14 residues. J gave up 2 bases and V 4 bases, and 0 bases lay outside the gene matches. Germline V gives CDR1 LNHDA, CDR2 SQIVND (reference sequence). Variable domain in full (rest from reference TRBV19 and TRBJ1-5): DGGITQSPKYLFRKEGQNVTLSCEQNLNHDAMYWYRQDPGQGLRLIYYSQIVNDFQKGDIAEGYSVSREKKESFPLTVTSAQKNPTAFYLCASSRQGGNQPQHFGDGTRLSIL.